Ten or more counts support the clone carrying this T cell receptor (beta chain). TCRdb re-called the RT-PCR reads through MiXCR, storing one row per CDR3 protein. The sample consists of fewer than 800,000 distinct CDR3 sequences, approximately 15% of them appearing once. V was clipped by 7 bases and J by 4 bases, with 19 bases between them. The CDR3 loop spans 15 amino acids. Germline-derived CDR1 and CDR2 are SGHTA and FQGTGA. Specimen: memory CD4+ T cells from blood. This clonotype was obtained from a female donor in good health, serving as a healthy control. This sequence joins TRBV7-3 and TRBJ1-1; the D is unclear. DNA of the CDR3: TGTGCCAGCAAACTCGAACACCAGGTACCCACTGAAGCTTTCTTT. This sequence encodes CASKLEHQVPTEAFF.